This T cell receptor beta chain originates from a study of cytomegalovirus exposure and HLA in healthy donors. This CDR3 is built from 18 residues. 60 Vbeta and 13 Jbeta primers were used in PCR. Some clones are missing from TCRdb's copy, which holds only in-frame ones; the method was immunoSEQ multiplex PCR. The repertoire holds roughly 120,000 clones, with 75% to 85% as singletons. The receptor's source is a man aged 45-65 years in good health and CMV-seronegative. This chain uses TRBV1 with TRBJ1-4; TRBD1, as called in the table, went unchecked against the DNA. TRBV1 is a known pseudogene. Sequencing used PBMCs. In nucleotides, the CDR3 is TGCACCAGCAGCCAGGAATGGACGAGTGGGACAGAAAATGAAAAACTGTTTTTT. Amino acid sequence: CTSSQEWTSGTENEKLFF.